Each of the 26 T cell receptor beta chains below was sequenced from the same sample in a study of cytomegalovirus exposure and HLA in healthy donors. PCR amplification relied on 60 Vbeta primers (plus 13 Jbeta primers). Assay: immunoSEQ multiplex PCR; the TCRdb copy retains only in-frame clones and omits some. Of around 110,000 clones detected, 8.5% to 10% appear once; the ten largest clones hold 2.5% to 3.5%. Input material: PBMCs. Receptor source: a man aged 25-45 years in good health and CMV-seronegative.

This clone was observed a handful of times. The DNA of the CDR3 is TGTGCCAGCAGCTTATCCCCTGAGGGACAGGGAAACGAGCAGTACTTC. It codes for CASSLSPEGQGNEQYF. This chain links TRBV7-6 with TRBJ2-7, with 9 bases identical to TRBD1. The CDR3 has 16 amino acids. The junction had 10 bases not matched to a gene; V was cut back by 2 bases and J by 5 bases. CDR1 and CDR2 from the germline V gene are SGHVS and FNYEAQ.

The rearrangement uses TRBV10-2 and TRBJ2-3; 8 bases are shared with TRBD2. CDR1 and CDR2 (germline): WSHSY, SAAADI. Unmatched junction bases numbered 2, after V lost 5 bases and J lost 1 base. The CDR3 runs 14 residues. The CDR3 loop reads CASSLTSGTDTQYF. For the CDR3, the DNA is TGCGCCAGCAGTTTGACTAGCGGCACAGATACGCAGTATTTT.

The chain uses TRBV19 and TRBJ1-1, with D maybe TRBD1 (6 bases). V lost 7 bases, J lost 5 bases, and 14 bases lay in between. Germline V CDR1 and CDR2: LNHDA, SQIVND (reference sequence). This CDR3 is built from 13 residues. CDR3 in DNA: TGTGCCAGTAATTCGGGGGGCACGACTGAAGCTTTCTTT. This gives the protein CASNSGGTTEAFF.

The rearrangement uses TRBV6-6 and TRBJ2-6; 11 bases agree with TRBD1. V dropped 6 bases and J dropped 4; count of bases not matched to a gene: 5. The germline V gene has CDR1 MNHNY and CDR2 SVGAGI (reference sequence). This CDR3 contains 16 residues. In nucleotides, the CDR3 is TGTGCCAGCAGCGGACAGGGGGCATCCGGGGCCAACGTCCTGACTTTC. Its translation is CASSGQGASGANVLTF.

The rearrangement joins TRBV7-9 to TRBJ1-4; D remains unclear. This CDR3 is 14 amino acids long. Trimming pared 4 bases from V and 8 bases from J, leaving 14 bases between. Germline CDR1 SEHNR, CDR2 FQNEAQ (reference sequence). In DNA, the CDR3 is TGTGCCAGCAGCTCCGACCGAGACGGGGAAAAACTGTTTTTT. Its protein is CASSSDRDGEKLFF.

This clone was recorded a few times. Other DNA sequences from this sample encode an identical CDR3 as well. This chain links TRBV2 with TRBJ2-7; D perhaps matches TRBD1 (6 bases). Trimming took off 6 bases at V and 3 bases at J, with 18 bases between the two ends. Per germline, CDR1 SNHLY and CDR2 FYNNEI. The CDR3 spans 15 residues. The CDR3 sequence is CASRKRQESLYEQYF. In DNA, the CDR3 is TGTGCCAGCAGGAAGCGACAGGAGTCCCTCTACGAGCAGTACTTC.

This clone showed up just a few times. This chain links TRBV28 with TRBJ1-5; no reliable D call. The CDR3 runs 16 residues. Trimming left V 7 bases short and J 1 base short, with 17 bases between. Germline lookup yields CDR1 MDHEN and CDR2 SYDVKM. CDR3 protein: CASTLRRGRSNQPQHF. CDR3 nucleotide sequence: TGTGCCAGCACCCTGAGAAGAGGTCGGAGCAATCAGCCCCAGCATTTT.

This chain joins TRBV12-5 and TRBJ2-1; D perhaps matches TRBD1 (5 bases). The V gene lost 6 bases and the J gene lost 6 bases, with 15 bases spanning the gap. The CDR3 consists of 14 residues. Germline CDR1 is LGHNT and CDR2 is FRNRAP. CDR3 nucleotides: TGTGCTAGTGGAACCCATGACAGAGCCAATGAGCAGTTCTTC. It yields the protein CASGTHDRANEQFF.

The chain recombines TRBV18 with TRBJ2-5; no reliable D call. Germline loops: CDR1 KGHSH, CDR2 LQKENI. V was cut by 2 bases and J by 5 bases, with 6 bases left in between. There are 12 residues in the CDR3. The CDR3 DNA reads TGTGCCAGCTCACCAATTGAGGAGACCCAGTACTTC. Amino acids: CASSPIEETQYF.

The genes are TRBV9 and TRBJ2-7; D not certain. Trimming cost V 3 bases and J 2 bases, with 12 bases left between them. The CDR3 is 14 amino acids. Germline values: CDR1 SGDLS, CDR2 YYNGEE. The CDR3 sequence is CASSEHAAPYEQYF. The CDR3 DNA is TGTGCCAGCAGCGAACATGCAGCGCCCTACGAGCAGTACTTC.

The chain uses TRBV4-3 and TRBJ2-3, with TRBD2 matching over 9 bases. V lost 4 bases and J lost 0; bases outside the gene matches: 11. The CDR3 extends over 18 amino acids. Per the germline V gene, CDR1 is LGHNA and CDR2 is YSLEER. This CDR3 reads CASSLTSPGLASTDTQYF. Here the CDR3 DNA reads TGCGCCAGCAGCCTCACCTCACCGGGACTAGCCAGCACAGATACGCAGTATTTT.

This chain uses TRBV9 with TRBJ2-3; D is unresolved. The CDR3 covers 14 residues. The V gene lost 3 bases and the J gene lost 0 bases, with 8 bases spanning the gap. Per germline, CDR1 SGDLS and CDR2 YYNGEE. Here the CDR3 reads CASSELPSTDTQYF. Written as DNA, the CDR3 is TGTGCCAGCAGCGAACTCCCCAGCACAGATACGCAGTATTTT.

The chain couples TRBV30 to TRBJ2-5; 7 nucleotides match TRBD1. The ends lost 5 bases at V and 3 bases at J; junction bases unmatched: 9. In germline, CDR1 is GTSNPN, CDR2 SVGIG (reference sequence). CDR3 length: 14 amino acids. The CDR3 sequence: CAWSDRAPKETQYF. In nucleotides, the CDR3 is TGTGCCTGGTCAGACAGGGCACCGAAAGAGACCCAGTACTTC.

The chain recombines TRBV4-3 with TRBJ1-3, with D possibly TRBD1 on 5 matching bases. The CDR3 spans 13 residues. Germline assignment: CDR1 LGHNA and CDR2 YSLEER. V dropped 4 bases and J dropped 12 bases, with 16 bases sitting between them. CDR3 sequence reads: CASSRENRGNIYF. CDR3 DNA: TGCGCCAGCAGCCGAGAGAATAGGGGTAACATATATTTT.

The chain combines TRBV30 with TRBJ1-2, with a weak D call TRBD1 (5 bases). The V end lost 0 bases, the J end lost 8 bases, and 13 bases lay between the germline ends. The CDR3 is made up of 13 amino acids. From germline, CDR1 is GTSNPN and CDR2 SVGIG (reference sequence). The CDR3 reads CAWSVGGEGGYTF. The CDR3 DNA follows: TGTGCCTGGAGTGTCGGAGGGGAAGGGGGCTACACCTTC.

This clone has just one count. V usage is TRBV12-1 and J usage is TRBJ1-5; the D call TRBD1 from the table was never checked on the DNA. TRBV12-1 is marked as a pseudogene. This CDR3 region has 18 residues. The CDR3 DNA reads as TGTGCCAGCAGCTTTGAGTTGCCCGCGACAGGGAGAGGTCAGCCCCAGCATTTT. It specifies CASSFELPATGRGQPQHF.

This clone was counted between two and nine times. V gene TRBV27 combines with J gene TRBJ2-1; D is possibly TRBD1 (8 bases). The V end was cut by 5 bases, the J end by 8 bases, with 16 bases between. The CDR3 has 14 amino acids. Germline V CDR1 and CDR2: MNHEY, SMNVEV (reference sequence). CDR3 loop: CASSPRQGRDEQFF. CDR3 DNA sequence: TGTGCCAGCAGTCCCCGACAGGGGAGGGATGAGCAGTTCTTC.

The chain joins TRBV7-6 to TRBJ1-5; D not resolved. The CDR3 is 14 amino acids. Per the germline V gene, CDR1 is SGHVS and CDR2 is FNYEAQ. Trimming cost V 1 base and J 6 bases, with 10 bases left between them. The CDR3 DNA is TGTGCCAGCAGCTTAGAAGAGGGTCTTCAGCCCCAGCATTTT. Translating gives CASSLEEGLQPQHF.

CDR3 nucleotide sequence: TGTGCCACCAGCAGCCGGACAGGGGCCGGGATTACGCCCCAGCATTTT. Protein sequence: CATSSRTGAGITPQHF. The chain is built from TRBV15 and TRBJ1-5; 9 nucleotides agree with TRBD1. This CDR3 comprises 16 residues. Germline CDR1 LNHNV, CDR2 YYDKDF (reference sequence). Losses at the gene ends were 3 bases for V and 9 bases for J; bases not matched to a gene: 12.

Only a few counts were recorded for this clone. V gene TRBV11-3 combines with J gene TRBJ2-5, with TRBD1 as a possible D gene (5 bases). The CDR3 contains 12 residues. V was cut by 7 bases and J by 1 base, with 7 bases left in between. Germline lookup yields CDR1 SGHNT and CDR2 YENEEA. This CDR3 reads CASNQGQETQYF. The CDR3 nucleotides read TGTGCCAGCAACCAGGGCCAAGAGACCCAGTACTTC.

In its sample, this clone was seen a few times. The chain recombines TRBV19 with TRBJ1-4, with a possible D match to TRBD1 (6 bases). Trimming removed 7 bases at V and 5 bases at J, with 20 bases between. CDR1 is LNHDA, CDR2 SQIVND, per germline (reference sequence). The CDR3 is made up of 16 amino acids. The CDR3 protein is CASTSPGALRNEKLFF. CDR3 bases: TGTGCCAGTACCTCGCCAGGGGCGCTCAGGAATGAAAAACTGTTTTTT.

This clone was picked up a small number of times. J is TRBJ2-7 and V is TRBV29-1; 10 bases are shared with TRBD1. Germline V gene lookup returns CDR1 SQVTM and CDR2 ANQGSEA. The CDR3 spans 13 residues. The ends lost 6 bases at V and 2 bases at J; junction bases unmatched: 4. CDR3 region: CSVRTGGTYEQYF. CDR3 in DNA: TGCAGCGTGAGGACAGGGGGAACCTACGAGCAGTACTTC.

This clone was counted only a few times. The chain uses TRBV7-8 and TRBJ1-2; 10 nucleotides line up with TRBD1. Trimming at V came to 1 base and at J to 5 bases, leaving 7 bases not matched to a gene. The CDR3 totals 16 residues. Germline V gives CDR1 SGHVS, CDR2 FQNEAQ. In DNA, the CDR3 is TGTGCCAGCAGCTTAGAGGGACAGGGGAGAACATATGGCTACACCTTC. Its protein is CASSLEGQGRTYGYTF.

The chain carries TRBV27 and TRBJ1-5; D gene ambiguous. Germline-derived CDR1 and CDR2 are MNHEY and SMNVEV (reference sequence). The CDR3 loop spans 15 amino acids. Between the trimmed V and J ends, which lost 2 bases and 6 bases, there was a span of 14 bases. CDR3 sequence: CASSLGSRFGQPQHF. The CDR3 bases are TGTGCCAGCAGTTTAGGGTCGAGGTTCGGTCAGCCCCAGCATTTT.

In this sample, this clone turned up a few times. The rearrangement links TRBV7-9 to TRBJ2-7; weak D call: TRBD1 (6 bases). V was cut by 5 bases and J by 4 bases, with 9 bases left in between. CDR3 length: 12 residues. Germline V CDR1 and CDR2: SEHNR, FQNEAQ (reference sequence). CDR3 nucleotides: TGTGCCAGCAGCCAACAGGGTTACGAGCAGTACTTC. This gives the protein CASSQQGYEQYF.

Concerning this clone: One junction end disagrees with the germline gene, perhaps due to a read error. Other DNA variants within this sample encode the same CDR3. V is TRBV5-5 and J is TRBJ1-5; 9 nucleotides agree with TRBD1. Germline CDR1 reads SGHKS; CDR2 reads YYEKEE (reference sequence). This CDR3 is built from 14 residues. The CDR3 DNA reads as TGTGCCAGCAGCTCAGGACAGGGGAATCAGCCCCAGCATTTC. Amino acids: CASSSGQGNQPQHF. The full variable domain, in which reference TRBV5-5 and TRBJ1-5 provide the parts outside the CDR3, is DAGVTQSPTHLIKTRGQQVTLRCSPISGHKSVSWYQQVLGQGPQFIFQYYEKEERGRGNFPDRFSARQFPNYSSELNVNALLLGDSALYLCASSSGQGNQPQHFGDGTRLSIL.